The 29 T cell receptor beta chains presented below share a single source sample, sequenced in a study of CD8+CD57+ T cells in acquired aplastic anemia. Patients chosen for sequencing had shown CD8+CD57+ cell expansion by flow cytometry. TCR beta VDJ combinations and CDR3 sequences were profiled from genomic DNA. Each CDR3 protein gets one entry after TCRdb re-called the reads with MiXCR. The sample consists of some 180,000 distinct CDR3 sequences, around 63% of them appearing once. The sequencing sample was made of sorted CD4+, CD8+, or CD8+CD57+ T cells (not recorded which) from PBMCs. The receptors were sampled from a human donor with aplastic anemia.

Comment on this clonotype: Sequence at one end of the junction differs from germline and may be a read error. The chain combines TRBV24-1 with TRBJ2-6; D might be TRBD1 (6 bases). The germline V gene has CDR1 KGHDR and CDR2 SFDVKD. CDR3 length: 17 residues. The CDR3 loop reads CATSDPQGLAGANVLTF. Here the CDR3 DNA reads TGTGCCACCAGTGATCCGCAGGGCCTCGCAGGGGCCAACGTCTTGACTTTC.

In this sample, this clonotype turned up a few times. V usage is TRBV24-1 and J usage is TRBJ2-6; TRBD2 might be the D (5 bases). The V end lost 12 bases, the J end lost 0 bases, and 17 bases lay between the germline ends. CDR3 length: 16 residues. Germline CDR1 KGHDR, CDR2 SFDVKD. DNA of the CDR3: TGTGCCCCCATTCCGGGGTGTTTCTCTGGGGCCAACGTCCTGACTTTC. This gives the protein CAPIPGCFSGANVLTF.

The chain couples TRBV7-9 to TRBJ2-7, with a possible D match to TRBD2 (5 bases). This CDR3 has 14 amino acids. Trimming left V 0 bases short and J 5 bases short, with 11 bases between. Germline-derived CDR1 and CDR2 are SEHNR and FQNEAQ (reference sequence). CDR3 in DNA: TGTGCCAGCAGCTTAGCGGGAGAAGCTCACGAGCAGTACTTC. This encodes CASSLAGEAHEQYF.

V is TRBV7-9 and J is TRBJ1-4; D remains unclear. V gave up 0 bases and J gave up 8 bases, with 7 bases separating them. CDR1 and CDR2 from the germline V gene are SEHNR and FQNEAQ (reference sequence). The CDR3 runs to 13 residues. DNA for the CDR3: TGTGCCAGCAGCTTAGCGGGTGACGAAAAACTGTTTTTT. Translated, it gives CASSLAGDEKLFF.

The rearrangement links TRBV19 to TRBJ2-1; 7 nucleotides line up with TRBD1. Germline V CDR1 and CDR2: LNHDA, SQIVND (reference sequence). The CDR3 is 15 amino acids. With V trimmed by 5 bases and J by 5 bases, 9 bases remained unmatched. For the CDR3, the DNA is TGTGCCAGTAGTCCATTGGACAGGCCAGACAATGAGCAGTTCTTC. Translating it yields CASSPLDRPDNEQFF.

This chain joins TRBV6-4 and TRBJ1-1, with D maybe TRBD1 (5 bases). Per the germline V gene, CDR1 is MRHNA and CDR2 is SNTAGT. CDR3 size: 15 residues. V dropped 4 bases and J dropped 2 bases, with 14 bases sitting between them. The CDR3 sequence is CASSAQRGVNTEAFF. CDR3 coding DNA: TGTGCCAGCAGTGCCCAGCGAGGGGTCAACACTGAAGCTTTCTTT.

This clonotype was recorded a few times. The chain combines TRBV20-1 with TRBJ1-3; D remains unclear. This CDR3 has 14 amino acids. Germline V gives CDR1 DFQATT, CDR2 SNEGSKA (reference sequence). The germline V and J ends were trimmed by 5 bases and 0 bases, with 11 bases remaining between them. This CDR3 reads CSARDGSSGNTIYF. The CDR3 nucleotides are TGCAGTGCTCGCGACGGGAGCTCTGGAAACACCATATATTTT.

CDR3 sequence reads: CASRPTGGELFF. The DNA for the CDR3 is TGTGCCAGCAGGCCGACAGGGGGGGAGCTGTTTTTT. The V gene is TRBV2, the J gene TRBJ2-2, with 7 positions matching TRBD1. Germline CDR1 reads SNHLY; CDR2 reads FYNNEI. The junction had 3 bases not matched to a gene; V was cut back by 6 bases and J by 8 bases. The CDR3 covers 12 residues. Using reference TRBV2 and TRBJ2-2 for the parts outside the CDR3, the full variable domain is EPEVTQTPSHQVTQMGQEVILRCVPISNHLYFYWYRQILGQKVEFLVSFYNNEISEKSEIFDDQFSVERPDGSNFTLKIRSTKLEDSAMYFCASRPTGGELFFGEGSRLTVL.

The CDR3 is CASSPVWGDTEAFF. CDR3 nucleotides: TGTGCCAGCAGCCCTGTATGGGGAGACACTGAAGCTTTCTTT. J is TRBJ1-1 and V is TRBV14; D gene ambiguous. V was pared by 4 bases and J by 3 bases, with 12 bases between. CDR3 length: 14 amino acids. Per germline, CDR1 SGHDN and CDR2 FVKESK.

The CDR3 DNA follows: TGCAGTGCGGAAACCCGGGGGACCTCCTACGAGCAGTACTTC. It yields the protein CSAETRGTSYEQYF. The chain couples TRBV20-1 to TRBJ2-7; D is possibly TRBD2 (6 bases). The V and J ends lost 6 bases and 0 bases respectively, with 15 bases between them. Germline loops: CDR1 DFQATT, CDR2 SNEGSKA (reference sequence). The CDR3 loop spans 14 amino acids.

This clonotype has a handful of counts. The chain has TRBV7-8 and TRBJ1-6; tentative D call: TRBD1 (5 bases). Germline assignment: CDR1 SGHVS and CDR2 FQNEAQ. The V end lost 5 bases, the J end lost 7 bases, and 12 bases lay between the germline ends. The CDR3 contains 14 residues. CDR3 nucleotides: TGTGCCAGCAGCCAGGTGGGACGGAATTCACCCCTCCACTTT. The encoded protein is CASSQVGRNSPLHF. The full variable domain, rest sourced from reference TRBV7-8 and TRBJ1-6, is GAGVSQSPRYKVAKRGQDVALRCDPISGHVSLFWYQQALGQGPEFLTYFQNEAQLDKSGLPSDRFFAERPEGSVSTLKIQRTQQEDSAVYLCASSQVGRNSPLHFGNGTRLTVT.

Remarks on this clonotype: No conserved phenylalanine or tryptophan is present at the end of the CDR3, so a read error is the likely explanation. The J gene is TRBJ1-2, the V gene TRBV7-9; D is ambiguous. From germline, CDR1 is SEHNR and CDR2 FQNEAQ (reference sequence). The CDR3 length is 12 residues. The ends were cut back, 2 bases at V and 8 bases at J, with 9 bases in the middle. The CDR3: CASSLHRRGYTL. The CDR3 DNA reads TGTGCCAGCAGCTTACATAGACGGGGCTACACCTTA.

This clonotype was observed a few times. This chain joins TRBV7-6 and TRBJ2-7; 12 bases map to TRBD1. Germline CDR1 reads SGHVS; CDR2 reads FNYEAQ. This CDR3 comprises 16 residues. V was pared by 5 bases and J by 2 bases, with 7 bases of the junction left unmatched. In nucleotides, the CDR3 is TGTGCCAGCAGCCCCCCGAGGGACAGGGGGCCCTACGAGCAGTACTTC. Amino acids: CASSPPRDRGPYEQYF.

This sequence joins TRBV20-1 and TRBJ1-1; unclear D gene. The CDR3 contains 12 residues. The V gene's germline CDR1 is DFQATT and CDR2 SNEGSKA (reference sequence). V gave up 3 bases and J gave up 4 bases, with 9 bases separating them. CDR3 sequence reads: CSARMGGTEAFF. CDR3 sequence (DNA): TGCAGTGCTAGGATGGGCGGCACTGAAGCTTTCTTT.

The gene calls are TRBV5-6 and TRBJ1-6; D is uncertain. The CDR3 runs to 12 residues. CDR1 SGHDT and CDR2 YYEEEE come from the germline V gene. V was cut by 4 bases and J by 9 bases, with 8 bases left in between. CDR3 in amino acids: CASSGAFSPLHF. Written as DNA, the CDR3 is TGTGCCAGCAGCGGCGCATTTTCACCCCTCCACTTT.

V is TRBV5-1 and J is TRBJ2-7; 9 bases fit TRBD1. Germline CDR1 is SGHRS and CDR2 is YFSETQ. This CDR3 has 14 amino acids. Trimming cost V 4 bases and J 5 bases; bases outside gene matches: 7. CDR3 bases: TGCGCCAGCAGCCCGGAGGACAGGGGAAACGAGCAGTACTTC. Its translation: CASSPEDRGNEQYF.

The rearrangement joins TRBV10-2 to TRBJ2-1; D call uncertain. The length of the CDR3 is 13 residues. Germline loops: CDR1 WSHSY, CDR2 SAAADI. Trimming pared 10 bases from V and 2 bases from J, leaving 12 bases between. DNA for the CDR3: TGCGCCACTACCACGACACCCTACAATGAGCAGTTCTTC. Protein product: CATTTTPYNEQFF.

This clonotype was observed a few times. The CDR3 spells CASSVVTGYTEAFF. The CDR3 DNA is TGTGCCAGCAGCGTAGTGACAGGGTACACTGAAGCTTTCTTT. V gene TRBV9 combines with J gene TRBJ1-1, with TRBD1 matching over 7 bases. Germline lookup yields CDR1 SGDLS and CDR2 YYNGEE. The CDR3 runs to 14 residues. J lost 3 bases, V lost 0 bases, and 2 bases had no gene match.

The chain combines TRBV19 with TRBJ1-2, with 9 bases aligning to TRBD1. Trimming cost V 3 bases and J 7 bases; bases outside gene matches: 6. Germline loops: CDR1 LNHDA, CDR2 SQIVND (reference sequence). CDR3 length: 14 residues. CDR3 DNA: TGTGCCAGTAGTATTAGGACAGGGGTTCCTGGCTACACCTTC. Amino acid sequence: CASSIRTGVPGYTF.

This clonotype was observed a handful of times. The chain links TRBV14 to TRBJ1-2; no firm D call. The CDR3 contains 13 residues. Germline V lookup: CDR1 SGHDN, CDR2 FVKESK. V gave up 0 bases and J gave up 6 bases, with 8 bases separating them. This CDR3 reads CASSQDYSHGYTF. The CDR3 region has the DNA TGTGCCAGCAGCCAAGATTACAGCCATGGCTACACCTTC.

The sample holds many counts of this clonotype. This chain connects TRBV4-1 to TRBJ2-7; D ambiguous. Trimming shortened V by 1 base and J by 5 bases, and 15 bases separated the two germline ends. CDR1 is MGHRA and CDR2 is YSYEKL in the germline V gene. This CDR3 has 15 residues. CDR3 in DNA: TGCGCCAGCAGCCAAGGGTGGGCAGCCCGTGACGAGCAGTACTTC. It specifies CASSQGWAARDEQYF.

Only a few counts were recorded for this clonotype. CDR3 nucleotide sequence: TGTGCCAGCAGCTTGCGACAGGGAGGGGAGACCCAGTACTTC. Its translation: CASSLRQGGETQYF. The gene calls are TRBV5-4 and TRBJ2-5; D assignment may be TRBD1 or TRBD2 (7 bases each). Trimming removed 1 base at V and 5 bases at J, with 12 bases between. Germline V CDR1 and CDR2: SGHNT, YYREEE (reference sequence). The CDR3 is 14 amino acids. The complete variable domain, with remaining parts taken from reference TRBV5-4 and TRBJ2-5, reads ETGVTQSPTHLIKTRGQQVTLRCSSQSGHNTVSWYQQALGQGPQFIFQYYREEENGRGNFPPRFSGLQFPNYSSELNVNALELDDSALYLCASSLRQGGETQYFGPGTRLLVL.

The CDR3 DNA sequence: TGTGCCAGTAGTTATGGGGGCTCTGGGGCCAACGTCCTGACTTTC. This gives the protein CASSYGGSGANVLTF. V and J are TRBV19 and TRBJ2-6; D may match TRBD1 or TRBD2 (5 bases each). Germline V gene sequence: CDR1 LNHDA, CDR2 SQIVND (reference sequence). Trimming cost V 5 bases and J 0 bases, with 8 bases left between them. This CDR3 comprises 15 residues.

The chain couples TRBV7-2 to TRBJ2-7; no reliable D call. With 5 bases removed from V and 6 bases from J, the gap between germline ends came to 11 bases. From germline, CDR1 is SGHTA and CDR2 FQGNSA. This CDR3 has 12 amino acids. The CDR3 coding sequence is TGTGCCAGCAGCCTAGACAACCGCGAGCAGTACTTC. Translation: CASSLDNREQYF. The complete variable domain, with remaining parts taken from reference TRBV7-2 and TRBJ2-7, reads GAGVSQSPSNKVTEKGKDVELRCDPISGHTALYWYRQSLGQGLEFLIYFQGNSAPDKSGLPSDRFSAERTGGSVSTLTIQRTQQEDSAVYLCASSLDNREQYFGPGTRLTVT.

CDR3 bases: TGTGCCAGCAGCGTGGGGAGGGGTGGGGAAGCTTTCTTT. This translates into CASSVGRGGEAFF. This sequence joins TRBV9 and TRBJ1-1, with D perhaps matching TRBD1 (5 bases). Germline CDR1 and CDR2: SGDLS and YYNGEE. The CDR3 totals 13 residues. Trimming shortened V by 2 bases and J by 8 bases, and 13 bases separated the two germline ends.

This clonotype was seen a single time. An end of the junction does not agree with germline; a read error may underlie this. The DNA for the CDR3 is TGTGCTAGCAGCTTTATACCCTCTCGAGGTATCAACTATGGCTACACCTTC. It encodes CASSFIPSRGINYGYTF. This chain uses TRBV7-7 with TRBJ1-2; D gene ambiguous. Germline loops: CDR1 SSHAT, CDR2 FNYEAQ (reference sequence). The CDR3 consists of 17 residues.

This clonotype turned up a few times. The V and J genes are TRBV20-1 and TRBJ2-5; D might be TRBD1 or TRBD2, each matching 6 bases. CDR1 and CDR2 from the germline V gene are DFQATT and SNEGSKA (reference sequence). V lost 3 bases and J lost 11, with 10 bases in between. This CDR3 region has 10 residues. CDR3 protein: CSARRRGQYF. The CDR3 coding sequence is TGCAGTGCTAGGCGGAGGGGGCAGTACTTC.

The V call is TRBV7-3, the J call TRBJ2-1; maybe TRBD2 (6 bases). Germline V gives CDR1 SGHTA, CDR2 FQGTGA. V was trimmed by 6 bases and J by 4 bases, leaving 19 bases between them. The CDR3 has 16 amino acids. CDR3 residues: CASRERPGLDYNEQFF. CDR3 sequence (DNA): TGTGCCAGCAGGGAGCGACCGGGACTGGATTACAATGAGCAGTTCTTC.

V is TRBV4-3 and J is TRBJ2-7, with unresolved D. Trimming left V 6 bases short and J 1 base short, with 16 bases between. This CDR3 is 15 amino acids long. Germline V gene data show CDR1 as LGHNA and CDR2 as YSLEER. CDR3 DNA sequence: TGCGCCAGCAGTCCACCGTCTGGCAAATCCTACGAGCAGTACTTC. Amino acid sequence: CASSPPSGKSYEQYF.